A selection of T cell receptor beta chains follows, all from one sample in a study of T cell responses to AZD1222 COVID-19 vaccine. The data were produced by immunoSEQ multiplex PCR, yet TCRdb's version contains in-frame clones alone and is incomplete. The data show roughly 200,000 clones, around 92% seen once. Sequenced here: peripheral blood, sampled on day 0 of AZD1222 vaccination. The receptors were gathered from an adult in good health. The CDR3 runs from the conserved cysteine through the conserved F or W. The listing skips clone size in some rows; elsewhere it reads once, few, many or a size class.

clone size	V gene	J gene	CDR3 protein
NA	TRBV5-6	TRBJ1-4	CASSLAHRWRTQTNEKLFF
once	TRBV3-1/TRBV3-2	TRBJ1-1	CASDTSTDLNTEAFF
NA	TRBV15	TRBJ2-5	CATSLGFQETQYF
NA	TRBV9	TRBJ2-7	CASSAAGGRAEQYF
NA	TRBV6-2/TRBV6-3	TRBJ2-7	CASSYERGISYEQYF
NA	TRBV5-6	TRBJ2-3	CASSARQGPDTQYF
NA	TRBV3-1/TRBV3-2	TRBJ2-7	CASSQTPPYEQYF
NA	TRBV11-2	TRBJ1-6	CASSPQQNLNSPLHF
NA	TRBV6-5	TRBJ1-2	CASSYSKTGTSNTF
NA	TRBV24-1	TRBJ2-1	CATSVHNEQFF
NA	TRBV19	TRBJ1-1	CASSIRQNYGAFF
NA	TRBV29-1	TRBJ1-2	CSTSTGGGNYGYTF
NA	TRBV3-1/TRBV3-2	TRBJ2-5	CASSPSLARQETQYF
NA	TRBV5-5	TRBJ2-7	CASSSYRGQREQYF
NA	TRBV19	TRBJ1-5	CASSMVTRRDQPQHF
NA	TRBV5-1	TRBJ2-7	CASSPGGTGVYEQYF
NA	TRBV6-5	TRBJ1-4	CASSYREGSNEKLFF
NA	TRBV2	TRBJ2-7	CASRPGQGLSYEQYF
NA	TRBV10-3	TRBJ1-5	CATREGNQPQHF
NA	TRBV5-1	TRBJ2-7	CASSLAEQGGYEQYF
NA	TRBV3-1/TRBV3-2	TRBJ2-7	CASSLRDTTYEQYF
NA	TRBV24-1	TRBJ2-2	CATSQGGIGELFF
NA	TRBV6-5	TRBJ1-2	CASSYKQGNYGYTF
NA	TRBV15	TRBJ1-1	CATSTQGLITEAFF
NA	TRBV5-4	TRBJ2-3	CASSLGSGGAHSTDTQYF
NA	TRBV4-2	TRBJ1-2	CASSPPSVGGYTF
few	TRBV5-5	TRBJ2-7	CASRKGQGYEQYF
NA	TRBV3-1/TRBV3-2	TRBJ1-1	CASSQGAGNTEAFF
NA	TRBV28	TRBJ2-7	CASSYRTGKTYEQYF
NA	TRBV3-1/TRBV3-2	TRBJ2-3	CASSQVVRTDTQYF
NA	TRBV7-2	TRBJ1-1	CASSLAQLGNTEAFF
NA	TRBV6-5	TRBJ1-1	CASSTRGGTEAFF
NA	TRBV5-1	TRBJ2-1	CASSLRGIDEQFF
NA	TRBV29-1	TRBJ1-2	CSVPGTGRQGYTF
NA	TRBV6-5	TRBJ1-2	CASSYSGDYGYTF
NA	TRBV6-6	TRBJ1-1	CASSYWGSAEAFF
NA	TRBV7-2	TRBJ1-4	CASSLLSPSQPNEKLFF
NA	TRBV5-1	TRBJ1-1	CASSLAGEMNTEAFF
NA	TRBV29-1	TRBJ2-6	CSVESGANVLTF
NA	TRBV19	TRBJ1-5	CASSIPPLGSNQPQHF